Sequencing of this T cell receptor beta chain was carried out in a study of cytomegalovirus exposure and HLA in healthy donors. Libraries were prepared by immunoSEQ multiplex PCR; TCRdb keeps only in-frame clonotypes and omits some of them. The data hold 100,000 to 150,000 clones, with 95% to 96% observed a single time. Findings and caveats of the study: Published work reported that the classifier diagnosed cytomegalovirus status with high specificity and sensitivity. Subsequent analysis revealed that first-cohort TCR clusters tended to co-occur in the 130 or so validation repertoires.

With respect to this clone: Its cognate antigen is unknown.

Material: PBMCs. This receptor was taken from a man younger than 30 in good health and CMV-seronegative.

The CDR3 bases are TGTGCCAGTAGTAAGGGCCGGGTGAGGGCAATGGAGCAGTTCTTC. Translated: CASSKGRVRAMEQFF. The chain joins TRBV19 to TRBJ2-1, with a weak D call TRBD2 (5 bases). The germline V and J ends were trimmed by 4 bases and 10 bases, with 20 bases remaining between them. CDR1 is LNHDA and CDR2 is SQIVND in the germline V gene (reference sequence). The CDR3 is 15 residues long.